The 23 T cell receptor beta chains below all came from one sample that was sequenced in a study of cytomegalovirus exposure and HLA in healthy donors. The PCR employed 60 Vbeta primers together with 13 Jbeta primers. Using immunoSEQ multiplex PCR, the repertoire was profiled, and TCRdb retains in-frame clones only, with some absent. The sample records some 140,000 clones, around 72% being singletons. Source material: PBMCs. The receptor set was obtained from a man in his forties or fifties in good health and CMV-seropositive.

This clone was recorded a few times. The V call is TRBV7-9, the J call TRBJ2-5; 8 nucleotides align to TRBD2. The V and J ends lost 6 bases and 5 bases, in that order; junction bases with no gene match: 5. The germline CDR1 and CDR2 sequences are SEHNR and FQNEAQ (reference sequence). The CDR3 runs 13 residues. The CDR3 is CASSSRGGETQYF. CDR3 DNA: TGTGCCAGCAGTTCACGGGGGGGGGAGACCCAGTACTTC.

The chain combines TRBV6-1 with TRBJ1-2; TRBD1 aligns across 7 bases. CDR1 and CDR2 from the germline V gene are MNHNS and SASEGT. This CDR3 has 16 amino acids. V gave up 1 base and J gave up 8 bases; unmatched junction bases: 13. The CDR3 region has the DNA TGTGCCAGCAGTGAAGTTAGGACAGGTGCTTGGCGCGGCTACACCTTC. This translates into CASSEVRTGAWRGYTF.

This clone was observed once. This rearrangement joins TRBV27 to TRBJ1-1, with 9 bases aligning to TRBD1. CDR1 is MNHEY and CDR2 is SMNVEV in the germline V gene (reference sequence). CDR3 length: 13 amino acids. J gave up 6 bases and V 5 bases, and 4 bases lay outside the gene matches. The CDR3 loop reads CASSVRQGAEAFF. The CDR3 DNA reads as TGTGCCAGCAGTGTTAGACAGGGGGCTGAAGCTTTCTTT.

The chain links TRBV9 to TRBJ1-2; D is unresolved. The CDR3 spans 12 residues. Germline V lookup: CDR1 SGDLS, CDR2 YYNGEE. V gave up 0 bases and J gave up 6 bases, with 6 bases separating them. CDR3 in amino acids: CASSVGGNGYTF. The DNA of the CDR3 is TGTGCCAGCAGCGTAGGAGGTAATGGCTACACCTTC. Full variable domain (rest looked up from reference TRBV9 and TRBJ1-2): DSGVTQTPKHLITATGQRVTLRCSPRSGDLSVYWYQQSLDQGLQFLIQYYNGEERAKGNILERFSAQQFPDLHSELNLSSLELGDSALYFCASSVGGNGYTFGSGTRLTVV.

The rearrangement uses TRBV9 and TRBJ1-3; TRBD1 agrees at 8 bases. From germline, CDR1 is SGDLS and CDR2 YYNGEE. V lost 4 bases, J lost 7 bases, and 13 bases stayed unmatched. The CDR3 consists of 16 residues. The CDR3 bases are TGTGCCAGCAGCCAAGGACAGGGCACACGCTGGAACACCATATATTTT. Protein: CASSQGQGTRWNTIYF.

The chain combines TRBV2 with TRBJ2-3; TRBD2 matches 11 bases. Germline loops: CDR1 SNHLY, CDR2 FYNNEI. The CDR3 length is 15 residues. Trimming at V came to 6 bases and at J to 1 base, leaving 3 bases not matched to a gene. The CDR3 DNA follows: TGTGCCAGCAGGGTAGCGGGGGGGCGCACAGATACGCAGTATTTT. Translation: CASRVAGGRTDTQYF.

The chain uses TRBV7-2 and TRBJ2-7; 8 bases are shared with TRBD1. The CDR3 runs 15 residues. After removal of 5 bases from V and 3 bases from J, the junction contained 9 bases not matched to a gene. Per the germline V gene, CDR1 is SGHTA and CDR2 is FQGNSA. CDR3 bases: TGTGCCAGCAGCCCTACCGTAGGACAGGGCTACGAGCAGTACTTC. Translation: CASSPTVGQGYEQYF.

V gene TRBV11-3 combines with J gene TRBJ1-2; unclear D gene. The V end lost 0 bases, the J end lost 4 bases, and 6 bases lay between the germline ends. Germline-derived CDR1 and CDR2 are SGHNT and YENEEA. The CDR3 is made up of 13 amino acids. CDR3 amino acids: CASSLDRLYGYTF. For the CDR3, the DNA is TGTGCCAGCAGCTTAGACAGGCTCTATGGCTACACCTTC.

In this sample, this clone turned up a few times. V usage is TRBV7-7 and J usage is TRBJ2-1; the match to TRBD1 covers 7 bases. The CDR3 consists of 14 residues. Trimming cost V 4 bases and J 7 bases; bases outside gene matches: 7. CDR1 is SSHAT, CDR2 FNYEAQ, per germline (reference sequence). As DNA, the CDR3 is TGTGCCAGCAGCTCGACAGGGTCCCGGAATGAGCAGTTCTTC. Its translation is CASSSTGSRNEQFF.

The V and J genes are TRBV9 and TRBJ2-2, with 10 bases fitting TRBD2. V lost 6 bases, J lost 2 bases, and 7 bases stayed unmatched. This CDR3 is built from 16 residues. Per the germline V gene, CDR1 is SGDLS and CDR2 is YYNGEE. The CDR3 region is CASTPSSGRNTGELFF. The DNA of the CDR3 is TGTGCCAGCACCCCCTCTAGCGGGAGAAACACCGGGGAGCTGTTTTTT. The full variable domain, rest sourced from reference TRBV9 and TRBJ2-2, is DSGVTQTPKHLITATGQRVTLRCSPRSGDLSVYWYQQSLDQGLQFLIQYYNGEERAKGNILERFSAQQFPDLHSELNLSSLELGDSALYFCASTPSSGRNTGELFFGEGSRLTVL.

This chain connects TRBV6-5 to TRBJ2-2, with D possibly matching TRBD1 (5 bases). Germline lookup yields CDR1 MNHEY and CDR2 SVGAGI. Trimming stripped 4 bases from V and 7 bases from J, with 13 bases between. CDR3 length equals 14 residues. Written as DNA, the CDR3 is TGTGCCAGCAGTTCTTCTAGGGGTTTCGGGGAGCTGTTTTTT. The encoded protein is CASSSSRGFGELFF.

In this sample, this clone turned up once. The V gene is TRBV18, the J gene TRBJ1-1; 8 bases are shared with TRBD1. The germline CDR1 and CDR2 sequences are KGHSH and LQKENI. Germline trimming cut 4 bases from V and 2 bases from J; bases unmatched to any gene: 9. This CDR3 spans 16 amino acids. CDR3 DNA sequence: TGTGCCAGCTCACGCCCTAACAGGGGGGTTAACACTGAAGCTTTCTTT. Protein sequence: CASSRPNRGVNTEAFF.

The chain carries TRBV19 and TRBJ1-5, with no clear D. This CDR3 comprises 13 residues. V shed 9 bases and J shed 4 bases, with 13 bases lying between them. CDR1 and CDR2 from the germline V gene are LNHDA and SQIVND (reference sequence). CDR3 region: CASTRFENQPQHF. The CDR3 DNA reads TGTGCCAGCACCCGGTTCGAAAATCAGCCCCAGCATTTT.

V is TRBV29-1 and J is TRBJ1-1; perhaps TRBD1 as D (6 bases). Trimming removed 3 bases at V and 4 bases at J, with 6 bases between. Germline V gene lookup returns CDR1 SQVTM and CDR2 ANQGSEA. The CDR3 has 11 amino acids. The chain's CDR3 is CSVEGATEAFF. The CDR3 nucleotides read TGCAGCGTTGAGGGGGCCACTGAAGCTTTCTTT. Full variable domain (missing parts from reference TRBV29-1 and TRBJ1-1): SAVISQKPSRDICQRGTSLTIQCQVDSQVTMMFWYRQQPGQSLTLIATANQGSEATYESGFVIDKFPISRPNLTFSTLTVSNMSPEDSSIYLCSVEGATEAFFGQGTRLTVV.

The J gene is TRBJ1-1, the V gene TRBV4-2; TRBD1 matches at 7 bases. The germline gives CDR1 LGHNA, CDR2 YNFKEQ. V was pared by 3 bases and J by 5 bases, with 6 bases of the junction left unmatched. The CDR3 spans 14 residues. The CDR3 nucleotides are TGTGCCAGCAGCCAGACACCAGGGGGGACTGAAGCTTTCTTT. This encodes CASSQTPGGTEAFF.

The gene calls are TRBV29-1 and TRBJ2-7; TRBD1 agrees at 7 bases. The V gene end was trimmed by 6 bases and the J gene end by 5 bases; junction bases not matched to a gene: 7. The CDR3 length is 12 residues. The germline V gene has CDR1 SQVTM and CDR2 ANQGSEA. The CDR3 here is CSVNDDRDEQYF. The CDR3 nucleotides are TGCAGCGTGAACGACGACAGGGACGAGCAGTACTTC.

The V call is TRBV5-1, the J call TRBJ2-5; D remains ambiguous. The V end was cut by 6 bases, the J end by 4 bases, with 7 bases between. CDR1 SGHRS and CDR2 YFSETQ come from the germline V gene. The CDR3 is 11 amino acids. The CDR3, as DNA: TGCGCCAGCACTTTCGGAGAGACCCAGTACTTC. It specifies CASTFGETQYF.

The V gene is TRBV4-3, the J gene TRBJ1-1, with D unclear. CDR1 and CDR2 (germline): LGHNA, YSLEER. Between the trimmed V and J ends, which lost 5 bases and 3 bases, there was a span of 13 bases. The CDR3 has 14 residues. CDR3 nucleotide sequence: TGCGCCAGCAGCGAGACCCGGGAGCACACTGAAGCTTTCTTT. This encodes CASSETREHTEAFF.

The CDR3 spells CSATGTSGYEQYF. The CDR3 DNA reads TGCAGCGCGACCGGGACTAGCGGCTACGAGCAGTACTTC. This chain uses TRBV29-1 with TRBJ2-7; 11 bases fit TRBD2. Germline V gives CDR1 SQVTM, CDR2 ANQGSEA. V gave up 7 bases and J gave up 3 bases; unmatched junction bases: 5. This CDR3 spans 13 amino acids.

The chain recombines TRBV18 with TRBJ2-2; 7 positions match TRBD2. The V gene end was trimmed by 2 bases and the J gene end by 7 bases; junction bases not matched to a gene: 10. The CDR3 is made up of 16 amino acids. CDR1 and CDR2 from the germline V gene are KGHSH and LQKENI. The DNA for the CDR3 is TGTGCCAGCTCACCAAGAACTAGCGACCAGGGCGGGGAGCTGTTTTTT. Protein product: CASSPRTSDQGGELFF.

The chain couples TRBV29-1 to TRBJ2-3; 13 nucleotides match TRBD2. J gave up 6 bases and V 5 bases, and 11 bases lay outside the gene matches. CDR1 and CDR2 from the germline V gene are SQVTM and ANQGSEA. CDR3 size: 16 residues. CDR3 sequence reads: CSVRRGLAGESDTQYF. CDR3 DNA sequence: TGCAGCGTTCGGCGCGGACTAGCGGGAGAAAGTGATACGCAGTATTTT.

This sequence joins TRBV14 and TRBJ2-3, with 8 bases aligning to TRBD2. CDR3 length: 19 residues. Germline CDR1 and CDR2: SGHDN and FVKESK. With V trimmed by 0 bases and J by 3 bases, 14 bases remained unmatched. CDR3 region: CASSQDLKRLAGFTDTQYF. The CDR3 DNA reads as TGTGCCAGCAGCCAAGATCTGAAGCGGCTAGCGGGTTTTACAGATACGCAGTATTTT.

A few counts support this clone. This chain's CDR3 is CASSGCEDSYKPLHYEQYF. Here the CDR3 DNA reads TGTGCCAGCAGCGGGTGTGAGGACAGCTACAAACCACTTCACTACGAGCAGTACTTC. The genes are TRBV21-1 and TRBJ2-7; no check of the table's D call, TRBD1, against the DNA was made. TRBV21-1 is given as a pseudogene. The CDR3 consists of 19 residues.